This is a list of T cell receptor beta chains from one sample in a study of T cells after yellow fever vaccination. From the 5' RACE reads, TCRdb called clonotypes with MiXCR, one entry per CDR3 protein. The sample has under 500,000 distinct CDR3 sequences, roughly 20% seen once. This sample comprised PBMCs, obtained before the yellow fever booster vaccination. These receptors came from a young man who received the YFV17D yellow fever vaccine. Both conserved end residues are part of each CDR3. The D gene is left open where the match is weak. Clone size is shown for a subset of rows, as once, few, many or a class of expanded clone.

.,TRBJ2-3,TRBV7-6,many,CASSSYNTDTQYF,TGTGCCAGCAGCTCGTACAACACAGATACGCAGTATTTT
.,TRBJ2-5,TRBV7-2,once,CASSLADSWGETQYF,TGTGCCAGCAGCTTAGCGGACAGTTGGGGGGAGACCCAGTACTTC
.,TRBJ1-1,TRBV5-6,few,CASSLIRNTEAFF,TGTGCCAGCAGCTTAATAAGGAACACTGAAGCTTTCTTT
TRBD1,TRBJ2-4,TRBV5-1,.,CASSLGDRETKNIQYF,TGCGCCAGCAGCTTGGGGGACAGGGAGACCAAAAACATTCAGTACTTC
.,TRBJ2-7,TRBV7-2,few,CASSLAGRTYEQYF,TGTGCCAGCAGCTTAGCGGGGCGAACCTACGAGCAGTACTTC
TRBD2,TRBJ2-1,TRBV12-3/TRBV12-4,.,CASSGTRALYNEQFF,TGTGCCAGCAGTGGGACTAGGGCTCTCTACAATGAGCAGTTCTTC
.,TRBJ2-1,TRBV4-3,.,CASSLWIYNEQFF,TGCGCCAGCAGCCTTTGGATCTACAATGAGCAGTTCTTC
.,TRBJ2-5,TRBV24-1,many,CATSDFRGEETQYF,TGTGCCACCAGTGATTTCCGGGGTGAAGAGACCCAGTACTTC
.,TRBJ2-2,TRBV4-3,few,CASSQGVGNTGELFF,TGCGCCAGCAGTCAGGGTGTGGGAAACACCGGGGAGCTGTTTTTT
.,TRBJ1-1,TRBV12-3/TRBV12-4,few,CASSFIGLDTEAFF,TGTGCCAGCAGTTTCATAGGGTTGGACACTGAAGCTTTCTTT
TRBD1,TRBJ2-7,TRBV6-1,.,CASSVWTGVSYEQYF,TGTGCCAGCAGTGTTTGGACAGGTGTCTCCTACGAGCAGTACTTC
TRBD2,TRBJ2-7,TRBV2,many,CASRRTSGGSSYEQYF,TGTGCCAGCAGACGGACTAGCGGGGGAAGCTCCTACGAGCAGTACTTC
.,TRBJ1-5,TRBV7-2,.,CASSLAVLSNQPQHF,TGTGCCAGCAGCTTAGCGGTATTGAGCAATCAGCCCCAGCATTTT
.,TRBJ1-1,TRBV6-5,.,CASSTGNRALNTEAFF,TGTGCCAGCAGTACCGGTAACAGGGCATTGAACACTGAAGCTTTCTTT
.,TRBJ2-6,TRBV6-5,.,CASSYRAGWETGANVLTF,TGTGCCAGCAGTTACAGGGCAGGGTGGGAGACTGGGGCCAACGTCCTGACTTTC
.,TRBJ2-1,TRBV9,few,CASSVYQGWNEQFF,TGTGCCAGCAGCGTATATCAGGGATGGAATGAGCAGTTCTTC
TRBD1,TRBJ1-1,TRBV9,.,CASSSNTGTGSTEAFF,TGTGCCAGCAGCTCCAATACCGGGACAGGGAGCACTGAAGCTTTCTTT
.,TRBJ2-7,TRBV3-1,.,CASSQDGGTAYEQYF,TGTGCCAGCAGCCAAGATGGGGGGACAGCCTACGAGCAGTACTTC
.,TRBJ2-1,TRBV29-1,many,CSERSSSYNEQFF,TGCAGCGAAAGGTCGAGCTCCTACAATGAGCAGTTCTTC
TRBD2,TRBJ2-3,TRBV5-1,many,CASSLAGGAGVTTDTQYF,TGCGCCAGCAGCTTGGCCGGGGGAGCGGGGGTTACCACAGATACGCAGTATTTT
.,TRBJ2-3,TRBV6-5,few,CASSFIHRGRTDTQYF,TGTGCCAGCAGTTTCATACACCGGGGACGCACAGATACGCAGTATTTT
TRBD2,TRBJ2-3,TRBV29-1,few,CSVEAGGPGDTQYF,TGCAGCGTTGAGGCGGGGGGGCCGGGAGATACGCAGTATTTT
.,TRBJ1-1,TRBV6-5,.,CASGPGNTEAFF,TGTGCCAGCGGGCCGGGGAACACTGAAGCTTTCTTT
.,TRBJ1-1,TRBV6-5,many,CASSLANTEAFF,TGTGCCAGCAGTTTGGCGAACACTGAAGCTTTCTTT
TRBD1,TRBJ1-2,TRBV6-2/TRBV6-3,few,CASRKTGDYGYTF,TGTGCCAGCAGGAAGACAGGGGACTATGGCTACACCTTC
.,TRBJ1-5,TRBV7-9,few,CASSLNSNQLQHF,TGTGCCAGCAGCTTAAATAGCAATCAGCTCCAGCATTTT
.,TRBJ2-3,TRBV6-5,few,CASTLAGADTQYF,TGTGCCAGCACTTTGGCCGGGGCAGATACGCAGTATTTT